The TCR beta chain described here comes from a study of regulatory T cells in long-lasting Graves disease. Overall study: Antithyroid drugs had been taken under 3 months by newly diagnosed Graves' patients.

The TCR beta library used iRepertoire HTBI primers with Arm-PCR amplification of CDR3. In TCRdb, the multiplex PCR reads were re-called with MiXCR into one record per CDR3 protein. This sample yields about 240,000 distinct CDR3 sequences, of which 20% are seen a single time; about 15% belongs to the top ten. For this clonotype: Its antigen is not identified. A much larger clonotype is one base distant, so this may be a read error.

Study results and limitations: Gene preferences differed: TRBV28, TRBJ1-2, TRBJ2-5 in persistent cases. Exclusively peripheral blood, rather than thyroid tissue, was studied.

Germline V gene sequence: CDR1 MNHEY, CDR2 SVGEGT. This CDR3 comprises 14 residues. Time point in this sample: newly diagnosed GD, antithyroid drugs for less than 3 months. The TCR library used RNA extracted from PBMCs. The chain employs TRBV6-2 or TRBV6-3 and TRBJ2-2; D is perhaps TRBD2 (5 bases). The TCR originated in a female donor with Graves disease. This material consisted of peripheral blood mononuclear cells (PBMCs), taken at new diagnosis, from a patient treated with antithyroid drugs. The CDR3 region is CASSYPGNAGELFF. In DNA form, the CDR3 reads TGTGCCAGCAGTTACCCCGGGAACGCCGGGGAGCTGTTTTTT.